The clone carrying this TCR beta chain was picked up one time. Its antigen is undetermined. This sample is part of a study of tumor-infiltrating lymphocytes in primary liver carcinoma. As for the study in general: Aged between 30 and 69 years, the patients were men and women. The study, taken as a whole, reports: Tumor samples exhibited a significantly greater top-250-clone fraction than blood samples (p = 0.039). Researchers found tumor-adjacent and tumor-blood pairs overlapped less than tumor region pairs.

Priming with a constant-region primer yielded TCR beta cDNA from about 450 ng total RNA. Libraries covering TCR beta were generated through three nested multiplex PCR rounds (using a slightly modified ARM-PCR). TRBV1-TRBV30 forward primers and a C-beta reverse primer were used in the first two PCR rounds, which each ran for approximately 10 cycles. A single record per CDR3 protein comes from TCRdb applying MiXCR to the multiplex PCR reads. The table lists more than 100,000 distinct CDR3 sequences, roughly 69% of them singletons. The CDR3 runs to 13 residues. V was clipped by 5 bases and J by 7 bases, with 14 bases between them. Co-extracted RNA and DNA came from about 20-30 mg of unsorted bulk tissue. The study enrolled treatment-naive patients with chronic HBV infection.

Specimen: liver tumor tissue from sampling region 1. The subset denotes: tumor region T1, superior pole. This TCR derives from a woman in her fifties or sixties with primary liver carcinoma and hepatitis B virus infection. This chain uses TRBV12-3 or TRBV12-4 with TRBJ1-2; D is unclear. In DNA form, the CDR3 reads TGTGCCAGCAGTCCTAACAGCCCTGGTGGCTACACCTTC. This gives the protein CASSPNSPGGYTF.